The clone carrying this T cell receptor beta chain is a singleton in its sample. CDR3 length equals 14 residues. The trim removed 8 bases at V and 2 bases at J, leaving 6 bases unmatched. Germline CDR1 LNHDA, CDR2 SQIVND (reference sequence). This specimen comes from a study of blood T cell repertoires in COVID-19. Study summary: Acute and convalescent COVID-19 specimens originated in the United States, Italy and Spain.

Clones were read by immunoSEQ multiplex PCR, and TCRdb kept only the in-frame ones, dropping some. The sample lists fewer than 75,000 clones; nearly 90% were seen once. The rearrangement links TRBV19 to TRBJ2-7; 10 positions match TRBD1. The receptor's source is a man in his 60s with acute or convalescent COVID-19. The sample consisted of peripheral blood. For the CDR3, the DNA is TGTGCCAGTTCCCTCGGGACAGGGGCCTACGAGCAGTACTTC. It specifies CASSLGTGAYEQYF.